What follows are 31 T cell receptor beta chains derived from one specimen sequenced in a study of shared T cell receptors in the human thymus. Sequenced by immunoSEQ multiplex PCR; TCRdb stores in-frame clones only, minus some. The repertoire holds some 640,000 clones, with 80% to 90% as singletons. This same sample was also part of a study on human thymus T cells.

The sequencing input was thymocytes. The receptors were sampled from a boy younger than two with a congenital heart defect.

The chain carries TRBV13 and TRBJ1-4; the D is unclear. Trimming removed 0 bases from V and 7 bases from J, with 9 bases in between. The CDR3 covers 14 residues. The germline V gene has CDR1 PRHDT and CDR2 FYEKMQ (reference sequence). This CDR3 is CASSLGVRGEKLFF. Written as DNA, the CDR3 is TGTGCCAGCAGCTTAGGAGTGCGGGGTGAAAAACTGTTTTTT.

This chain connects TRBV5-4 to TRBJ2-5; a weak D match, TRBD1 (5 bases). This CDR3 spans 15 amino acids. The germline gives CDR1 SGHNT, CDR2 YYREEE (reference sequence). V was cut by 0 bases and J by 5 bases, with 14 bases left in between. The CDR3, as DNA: TGTGCCAGCAGCTTGGGGGGCTTTCTTTTGGAGACCCAGTACTTC. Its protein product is CASSLGGFLLETQYF. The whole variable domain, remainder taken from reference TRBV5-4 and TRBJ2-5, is ETGVTQSPTHLIKTRGQQVTLRCSSQSGHNTVSWYQQALGQGPQFIFQYYREEENGRGNFPPRFSGLQFPNYSSELNVNALELDDSALYLCASSLGGFLLETQYFGPGTRLLVL.

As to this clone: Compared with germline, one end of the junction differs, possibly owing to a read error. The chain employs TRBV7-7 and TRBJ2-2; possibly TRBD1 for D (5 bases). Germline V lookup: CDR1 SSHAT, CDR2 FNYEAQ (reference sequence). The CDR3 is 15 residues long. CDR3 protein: CASSLGGRAVGELFF. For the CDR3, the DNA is TGTGCTAGCAGCTTAGGCGGCAGGGCGGTCGGGGAGCTGTTTTTT.

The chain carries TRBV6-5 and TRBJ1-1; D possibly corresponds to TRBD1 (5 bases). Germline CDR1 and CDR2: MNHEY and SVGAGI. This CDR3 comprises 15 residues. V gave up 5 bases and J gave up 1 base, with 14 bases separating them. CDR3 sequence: CASSTHRLGNTEAFF. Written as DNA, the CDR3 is TGTGCCAGCAGTACACACAGGCTGGGGAACACTGAAGCTTTCTTT.

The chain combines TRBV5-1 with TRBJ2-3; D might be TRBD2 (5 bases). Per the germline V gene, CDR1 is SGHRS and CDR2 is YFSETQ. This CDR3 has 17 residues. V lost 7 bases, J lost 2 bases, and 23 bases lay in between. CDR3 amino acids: CASGDSSEGFLTDTQYF. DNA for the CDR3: TGCGCCAGCGGCGACTCAAGCGAGGGCTTCCTCACAGATACGCAGTATTTT.

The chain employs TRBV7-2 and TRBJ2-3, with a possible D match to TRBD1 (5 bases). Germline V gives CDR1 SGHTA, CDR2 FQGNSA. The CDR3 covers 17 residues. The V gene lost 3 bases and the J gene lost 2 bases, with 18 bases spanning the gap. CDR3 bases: TGTGCCAGCAGCTTTAAAAGGGCAGGGCGATTCACAGATACGCAGTATTTT. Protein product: CASSFKRAGRFTDTQYF.

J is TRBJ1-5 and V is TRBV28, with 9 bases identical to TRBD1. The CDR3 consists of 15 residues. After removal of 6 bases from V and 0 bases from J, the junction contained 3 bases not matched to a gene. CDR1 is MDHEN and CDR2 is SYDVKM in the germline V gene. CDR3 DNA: TGTGCCAGCAGAACAGGGGGCTTTAGCAATCAGCCCCAGCATTTT. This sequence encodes CASRTGGFSNQPQHF.

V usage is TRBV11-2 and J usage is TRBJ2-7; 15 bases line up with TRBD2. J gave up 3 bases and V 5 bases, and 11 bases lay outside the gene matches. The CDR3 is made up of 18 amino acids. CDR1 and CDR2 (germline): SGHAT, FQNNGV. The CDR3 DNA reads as TGTGCCAGCAGCCCCGCCCCGGGACTAGCGGGGGGCTACTACGAGCAGTACTTC. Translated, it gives CASSPAPGLAGGYYEQYF.

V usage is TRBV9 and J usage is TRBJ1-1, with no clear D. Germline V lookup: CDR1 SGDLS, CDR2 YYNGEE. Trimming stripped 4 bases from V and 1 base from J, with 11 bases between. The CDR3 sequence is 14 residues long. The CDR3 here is CASSPHTANTEAFF. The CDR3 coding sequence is TGTGCCAGCAGCCCCCACACAGCGAACACTGAAGCTTTCTTT.

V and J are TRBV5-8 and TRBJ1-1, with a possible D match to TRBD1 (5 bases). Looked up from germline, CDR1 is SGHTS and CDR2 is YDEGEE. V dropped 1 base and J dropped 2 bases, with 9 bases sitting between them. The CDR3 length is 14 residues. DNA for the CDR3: TGTGCCAGCAGCTTGTACAGGATTAACACTGAAGCTTTCTTT. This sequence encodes CASSLYRINTEAFF.

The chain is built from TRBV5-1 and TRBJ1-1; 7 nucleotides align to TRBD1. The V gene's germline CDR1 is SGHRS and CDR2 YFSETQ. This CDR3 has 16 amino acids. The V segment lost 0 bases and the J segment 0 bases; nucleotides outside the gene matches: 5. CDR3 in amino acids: CASSLGDDRVNTEAFF. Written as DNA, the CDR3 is TGCGCCAGCAGCTTGGGCGATGACAGGGTGAACACTGAAGCTTTCTTT.

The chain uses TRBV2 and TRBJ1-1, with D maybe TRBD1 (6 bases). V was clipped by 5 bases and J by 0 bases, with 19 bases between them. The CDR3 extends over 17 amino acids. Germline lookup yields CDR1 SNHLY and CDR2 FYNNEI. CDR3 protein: CASSWGRDKILNTEAFF. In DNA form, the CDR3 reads TGTGCCAGCAGTTGGGGCCGGGACAAAATTCTGAACACTGAAGCTTTCTTT.

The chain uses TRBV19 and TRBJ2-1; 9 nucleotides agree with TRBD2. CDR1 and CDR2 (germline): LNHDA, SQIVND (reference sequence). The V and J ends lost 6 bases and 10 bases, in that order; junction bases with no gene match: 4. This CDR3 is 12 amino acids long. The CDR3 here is CASSASGKEQFF. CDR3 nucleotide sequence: TGTGCCAGTAGCGCTAGCGGGAAGGAGCAGTTCTTC.

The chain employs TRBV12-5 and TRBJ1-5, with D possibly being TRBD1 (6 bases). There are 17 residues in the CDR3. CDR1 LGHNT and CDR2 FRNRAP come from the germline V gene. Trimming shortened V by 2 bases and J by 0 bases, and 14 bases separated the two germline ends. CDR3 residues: CASGLTGSRYSNQPQHF. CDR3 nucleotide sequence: TGTGCTAGTGGTTTGACAGGGTCCCGCTATAGCAATCAGCCCCAGCATTTT.

In DNA form, the CDR3 reads TGTGCCAGCAGTCCCCTAGCAACCCGAGGAAACATTCAGTACTTC. This sequence encodes CASSPLATRGNIQYF. The chain has TRBV7-9 and TRBJ2-4, with a possible D match to TRBD2 (5 bases). The germline V and J ends were trimmed by 6 bases and 6 bases, with 18 bases remaining between them. Germline lookup yields CDR1 SEHNR and CDR2 FQNEAQ (reference sequence). This CDR3 region has 15 residues.

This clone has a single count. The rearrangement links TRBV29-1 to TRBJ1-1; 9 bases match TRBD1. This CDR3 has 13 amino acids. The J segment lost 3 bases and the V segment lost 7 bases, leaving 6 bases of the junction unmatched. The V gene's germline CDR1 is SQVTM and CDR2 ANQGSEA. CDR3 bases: TGCAGCGCGAGGACAGGGGCTTACACTGAAGCTTTCTTT. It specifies CSARTGAYTEAFF.

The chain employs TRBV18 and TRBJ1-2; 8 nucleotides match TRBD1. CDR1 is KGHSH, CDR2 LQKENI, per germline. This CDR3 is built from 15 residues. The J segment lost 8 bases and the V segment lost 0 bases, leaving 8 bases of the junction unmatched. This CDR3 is CASSPPKDRAHGYTF. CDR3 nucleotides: TGTGCCAGCTCACCACCGAAGGACAGGGCCCACGGCTACACCTTC.

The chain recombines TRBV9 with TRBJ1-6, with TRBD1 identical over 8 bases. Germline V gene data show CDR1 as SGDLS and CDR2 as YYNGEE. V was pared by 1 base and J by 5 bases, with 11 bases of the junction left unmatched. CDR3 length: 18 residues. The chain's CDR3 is CASSVPPDREIDNSPLHF. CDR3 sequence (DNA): TGTGCCAGCAGCGTACCCCCGGACAGGGAAATTGATAATTCACCCCTCCACTTT.

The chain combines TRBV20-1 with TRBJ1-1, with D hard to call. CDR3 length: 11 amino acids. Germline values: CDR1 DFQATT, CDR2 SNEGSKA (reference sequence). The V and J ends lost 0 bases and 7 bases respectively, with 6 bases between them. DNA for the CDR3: TGCAGTGCTAGAGATGGGCGTGAAGCTTTCTTT. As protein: CSARDGREAFF.

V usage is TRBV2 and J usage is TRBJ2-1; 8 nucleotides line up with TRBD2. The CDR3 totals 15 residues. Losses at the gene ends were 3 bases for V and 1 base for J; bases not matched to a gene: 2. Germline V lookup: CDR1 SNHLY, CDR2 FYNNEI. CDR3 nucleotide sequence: TGTGCCAGCAGTGACACTAGCGGATCCTACAATGAGCAGTTCTTC. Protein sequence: CASSDTSGSYNEQFF.

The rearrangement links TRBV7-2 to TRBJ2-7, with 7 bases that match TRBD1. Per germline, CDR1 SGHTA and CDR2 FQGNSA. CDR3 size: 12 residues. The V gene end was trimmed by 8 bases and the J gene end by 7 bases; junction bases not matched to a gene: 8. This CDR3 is CASVAMDREQYF. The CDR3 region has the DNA TGTGCCAGCGTCGCCATGGACAGGGAGCAGTACTTC.

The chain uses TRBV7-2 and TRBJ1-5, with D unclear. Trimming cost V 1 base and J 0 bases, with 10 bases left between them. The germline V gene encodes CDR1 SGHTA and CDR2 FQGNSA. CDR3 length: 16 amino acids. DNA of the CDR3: TGTGCCAGCAGCTTAGATGGCAGGTTTAGCAATCAGCCCCAGCATTTT. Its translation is CASSLDGRFSNQPQHF.

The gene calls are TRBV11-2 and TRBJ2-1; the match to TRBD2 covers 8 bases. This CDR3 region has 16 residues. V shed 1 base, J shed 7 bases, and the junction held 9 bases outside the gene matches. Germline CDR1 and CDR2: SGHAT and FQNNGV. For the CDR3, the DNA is TGTGCCAGCAGCTTAGGTGGTCTAGCGGGCGGAAATGAGCAGTTCTTC. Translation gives CASSLGGLAGGNEQFF. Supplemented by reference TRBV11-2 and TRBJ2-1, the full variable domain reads EAGVAQSPRYKIIEKRQSVAFWCNPISGHATLYWYQQILGQGPKLLIQFQNNGVVDDSQLPKDRFSAERLKGVDSTLKIQPAKLEDSAVYLCASSLGGLAGGNEQFFGPGTRLTVL.

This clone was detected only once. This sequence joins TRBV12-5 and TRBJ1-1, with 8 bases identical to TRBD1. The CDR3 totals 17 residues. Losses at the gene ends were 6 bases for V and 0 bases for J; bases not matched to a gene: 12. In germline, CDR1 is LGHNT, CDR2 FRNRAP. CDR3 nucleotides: TGTGCTAGTGGACCTCCGACAGGGGATACCCTGAACACTGAAGCTTTCTTT. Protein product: CASGPPTGDTLNTEAFF.

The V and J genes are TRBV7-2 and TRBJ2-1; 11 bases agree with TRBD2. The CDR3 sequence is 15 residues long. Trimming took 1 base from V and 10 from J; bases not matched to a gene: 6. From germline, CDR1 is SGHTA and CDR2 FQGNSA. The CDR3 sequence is CASSLDTSGSWEQFF. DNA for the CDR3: TGTGCCAGCAGCTTAGATACTAGCGGGAGTTGGGAGCAGTTCTTC.

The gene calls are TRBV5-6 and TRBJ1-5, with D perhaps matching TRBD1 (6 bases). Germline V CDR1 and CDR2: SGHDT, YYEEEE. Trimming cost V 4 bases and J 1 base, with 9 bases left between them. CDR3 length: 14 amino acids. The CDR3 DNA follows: TGTGCCAGCAGCGCTGACAGGAGCAATCAGCCCCAGCATTTT. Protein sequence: CASSADRSNQPQHF.

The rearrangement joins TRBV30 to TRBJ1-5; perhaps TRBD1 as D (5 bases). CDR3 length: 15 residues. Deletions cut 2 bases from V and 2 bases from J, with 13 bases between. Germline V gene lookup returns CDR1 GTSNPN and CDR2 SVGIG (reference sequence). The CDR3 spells CAWSSQVGGNQPQHF. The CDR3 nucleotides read TGTGCCTGGAGTTCACAGGTTGGGGGCAATCAGCCCCAGCATTTT.

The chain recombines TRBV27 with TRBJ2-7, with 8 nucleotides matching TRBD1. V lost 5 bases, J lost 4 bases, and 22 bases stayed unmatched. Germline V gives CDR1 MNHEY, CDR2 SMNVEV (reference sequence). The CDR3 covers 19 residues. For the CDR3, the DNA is TGTGCCAGCAGTCTTGTATACCCGAGGACAGGGCCGGCGACTTACGAGCAGTACTTC. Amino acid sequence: CASSLVYPRTGPATYEQYF.

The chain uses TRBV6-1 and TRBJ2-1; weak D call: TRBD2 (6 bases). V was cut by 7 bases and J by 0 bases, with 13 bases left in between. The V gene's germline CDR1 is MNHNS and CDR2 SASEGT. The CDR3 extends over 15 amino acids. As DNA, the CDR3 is TGTGCCAGCAATCTTTCCGGGAGCTCCTACAATGAGCAGTTCTTC. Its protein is CASNLSGSSYNEQFF.

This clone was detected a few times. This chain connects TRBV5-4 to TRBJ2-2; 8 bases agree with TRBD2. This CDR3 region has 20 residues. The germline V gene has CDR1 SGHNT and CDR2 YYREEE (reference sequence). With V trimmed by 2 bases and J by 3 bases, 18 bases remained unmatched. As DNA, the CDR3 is TGTGCCAGCAGCTTCAACCGGACACCGGCTGGGCGGGAGGACACCGGGGAGCTGTTTTTT. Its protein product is CASSFNRTPAGREDTGELFF. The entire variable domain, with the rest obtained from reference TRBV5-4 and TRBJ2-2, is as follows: ETGVTQSPTHLIKTRGQQVTLRCSSQSGHNTVSWYQQALGQGPQFIFQYYREEENGRGNFPPRFSGLQFPNYSSELNVNALELDDSALYLCASSFNRTPAGREDTGELFFGEGSRLTVL.

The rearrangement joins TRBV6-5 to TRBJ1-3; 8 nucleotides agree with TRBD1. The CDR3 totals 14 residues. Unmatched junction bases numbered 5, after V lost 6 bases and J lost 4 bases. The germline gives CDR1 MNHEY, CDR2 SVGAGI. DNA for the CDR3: TGTGCCAGCAGAAAAGGGACAGGCGGAAACACCATATATTTT. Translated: CASRKGTGGNTIYF.